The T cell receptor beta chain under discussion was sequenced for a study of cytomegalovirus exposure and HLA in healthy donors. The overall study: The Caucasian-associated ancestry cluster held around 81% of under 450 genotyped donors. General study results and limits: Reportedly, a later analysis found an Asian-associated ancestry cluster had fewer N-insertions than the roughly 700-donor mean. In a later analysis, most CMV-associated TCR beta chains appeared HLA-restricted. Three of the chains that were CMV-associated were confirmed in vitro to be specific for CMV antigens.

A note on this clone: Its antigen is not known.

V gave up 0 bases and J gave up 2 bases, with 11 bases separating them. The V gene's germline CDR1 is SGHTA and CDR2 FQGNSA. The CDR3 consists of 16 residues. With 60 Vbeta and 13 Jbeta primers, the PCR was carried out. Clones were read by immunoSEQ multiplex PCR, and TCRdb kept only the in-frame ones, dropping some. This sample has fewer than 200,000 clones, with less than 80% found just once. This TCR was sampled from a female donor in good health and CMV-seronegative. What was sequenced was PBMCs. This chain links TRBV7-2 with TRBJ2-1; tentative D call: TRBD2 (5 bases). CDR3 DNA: TGTGCCAGCAGCTTAGCCGGACTCACCACCTACAATGAGCAGTTCTTC. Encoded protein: CASSLAGLTTYNEQFF. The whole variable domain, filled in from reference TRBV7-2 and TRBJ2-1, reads GAGVSQSPSNKVTEKGKDVELRCDPISGHTALYWYRQSLGQGLEFLIYFQGNSAPDKSGLPSDRFSAERTGGSVSTLTIQRTQQEDSAVYLCASSLAGLTTYNEQFFGPGTRLTVL.